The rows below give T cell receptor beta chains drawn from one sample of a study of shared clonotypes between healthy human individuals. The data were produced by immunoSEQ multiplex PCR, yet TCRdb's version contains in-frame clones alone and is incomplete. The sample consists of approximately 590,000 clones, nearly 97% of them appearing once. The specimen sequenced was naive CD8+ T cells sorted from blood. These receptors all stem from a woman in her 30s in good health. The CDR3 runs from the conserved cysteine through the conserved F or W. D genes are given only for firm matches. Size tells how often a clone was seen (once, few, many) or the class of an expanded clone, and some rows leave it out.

CDR3 DNA: TGTGCCAGCAGTTTGGGAGGCTCCTACGAGCAGTACTTC; CDR3 protein: CASSLGGSYEQYF; V gene: TRBV27; D gene: NA; J gene: TRBJ2-7; clone size: NA
CDR3 DNA: TGTGCCAGCAGCTTATGGGGGGGGACAGATACGCAGTATTTT; CDR3 protein: CASSLWGGTDTQYF; V gene: TRBV7-8; D gene: TRBD2; J gene: TRBJ2-3; clone size: NA
CDR3 DNA: TGTGCCAGCATTTCTGAGGTGGGGGGCTCCTACGAGCAGTACTTC; CDR3 protein: CASISEVGGSYEQYF; V gene: TRBV28; D gene: NA; J gene: TRBJ2-7; clone size: NA
CDR3 DNA: TGTGCCAGCAGCTCTTATCAAACCCTAAGCGGGAGGGCGACGGGATACGAGCAGTACTTC; CDR3 protein: CASSSYQTLSGRATGYEQYF; V gene: TRBV28; D gene: TRBD2; J gene: TRBJ2-7; clone size: NA
CDR3 DNA: TGCAGCGTTGAAGACCGAATCGCAAGGGGGACCCAGTACTTC; CDR3 protein: CSVEDRIARGTQYF; V gene: TRBV29-1; D gene: NA; J gene: TRBJ2-5; clone size: NA
CDR3 DNA: TGTGCCAGCAGTTCACTAGCGGGGCGCACAGATACGCAGTATTTT; CDR3 protein: CASSSLAGRTDTQYF; V gene: TRBV28; D gene: TRBD2; J gene: TRBJ2-3; clone size: NA
CDR3 DNA: TGTGCCAGCAGTTACTCGATAGGACAGCGGCCCTACGAGCAGTACTTC; CDR3 protein: CASSYSIGQRPYEQYF; V gene: TRBV6-5; D gene: NA; J gene: TRBJ2-7; clone size: NA
CDR3 DNA: TGTGCCAGCAGCGCACCTTGGGGGGTAGCGGGAGAATCCGGGGAGCTGTTTTTT; CDR3 protein: CASSAPWGVAGESGELFF; V gene: TRBV11-3; D gene: TRBD2; J gene: TRBJ2-2; clone size: NA
CDR3 DNA: TGTGCCAGCAGCTTAGCGGGGTTATGGGAGACCCAGTACTTC; CDR3 protein: CASSLAGLWETQYF; V gene: TRBV7-9; D gene: NA; J gene: TRBJ2-5; clone size: NA
CDR3 DNA: TGTGCCAGCAGTGCCCTAAGAACGGGACTAGCGGGAGATCACGAGCAGTACTTC; CDR3 protein: CASSALRTGLAGDHEQYF; V gene: TRBV6-1; D gene: TRBD2; J gene: TRBJ2-7; clone size: NA
CDR3 DNA: TGTGCCAGCAGCTTAGGGGCGGTCAGCACAGATACGCAGTATTTT; CDR3 protein: CASSLGAVSTDTQYF; V gene: TRBV11-2; D gene: NA; J gene: TRBJ2-3; clone size: NA
CDR3 DNA: TGTGCCAGCAGCCCGGGGGGGGCTAGCGGGACTCCCGGGGAGCTGTTTTTT; CDR3 protein: CASSPGGASGTPGELFF; V gene: TRBV9; D gene: TRBD2; J gene: TRBJ2-2; clone size: NA
CDR3 DNA: TGTGCCTGGTCCCAGCGGGAGGGTCACGATGAGCAGTTCTTC; CDR3 protein: CAWSQREGHDEQFF; V gene: TRBV30; D gene: TRBD2; J gene: TRBJ2-1; clone size: NA
CDR3 DNA: TGTGCCAGCGCTCTAACTGAAGCTTTCTTT; CDR3 protein: CASALTEAFF; V gene: TRBV2; D gene: NA; J gene: TRBJ1-1; clone size: NA
CDR3 DNA: TGTGCCAGCAGTCCCCTAGCGGGGACCTCCTACGGGCAGTACTTC; CDR3 protein: CASSPLAGTSYGQYF; V gene: TRBV6-5; D gene: TRBD2; J gene: TRBJ2-7; clone size: NA
CDR3 DNA: TGTGCCAGCAGCCCACTCCTCACAGATACGCAGTATTTT; CDR3 protein: CASSPLLTDTQYF; V gene: TRBV11-2; D gene: NA; J gene: TRBJ2-3; clone size: NA
CDR3 DNA: TGTGCCAGCAGGTACAGTAACCAGCCCCAGCATTTT; CDR3 protein: CASRYSNQPQHF; V gene: TRBV28; D gene: NA; J gene: TRBJ1-5; clone size: few
CDR3 DNA: TGTGCCAGTAGTCTTTCCGGGATTTACGAGCAGTACTTC; CDR3 protein: CASSLSGIYEQYF; V gene: TRBV19; D gene: NA; J gene: TRBJ2-7; clone size: NA
CDR3 DNA: TGTGCCAGCAGCTACAAGTACACCGGGGAGCTGTTTTTT; CDR3 protein: CASSYKYTGELFF; V gene: TRBV7-2; D gene: NA; J gene: TRBJ2-2; clone size: NA
CDR3 DNA: TGTGCCAGCAGCTCTGGGGACAGCTATGGCTACACCTTC; CDR3 protein: CASSSGDSYGYTF; V gene: TRBV5-4; D gene: TRBD1; J gene: TRBJ1-2; clone size: NA
CDR3 DNA: TGTGCCAGCACCTTTAACCTAGCGGGTTCACCCTGGGTCTACGAGCAGTACTTC; CDR3 protein: CASTFNLAGSPWVYEQYF; V gene: TRBV28; D gene: TRBD2; J gene: TRBJ2-7; clone size: NA
CDR3 DNA: TGTGCCAGCAGCCGCCTAGCGGTAGTCACAGATACGCAGTATTTT; CDR3 protein: CASSRLAVVTDTQYF; V gene: TRBV7-3; D gene: TRBD2; J gene: TRBJ2-3; clone size: NA
CDR3 DNA: TGTGCCAGTAGAATAAAAGCGGACAGGGGAAACTATGGCTACACCTTC; CDR3 protein: CASRIKADRGNYGYTF; V gene: TRBV19; D gene: TRBD1; J gene: TRBJ1-2; clone size: NA
CDR3 DNA: TGTGCCAGCAGTGAAGCGGGGACTAGCGGGATTTACGAGCAGTACTTC; CDR3 protein: CASSEAGTSGIYEQYF; V gene: TRBV2; D gene: TRBD2; J gene: TRBJ2-7; clone size: NA
CDR3 DNA: TGTGCCAGCGACCAGGGGGACTACAATGAGCAGTTCTTC; CDR3 protein: CASDQGDYNEQFF; V gene: TRBV2; D gene: TRBD1; J gene: TRBJ2-1; clone size: NA
CDR3 DNA: TGTGCCAGCTGCACGTCACCAGGAAAGACCTATGGCTACACCTTC; CDR3 protein: CASCTSPGKTYGYTF; V gene: TRBV5-4; D gene: NA; J gene: TRBJ1-2; clone size: NA
CDR3 DNA: TGTGCCAGCAGCCTCTCCGGGACTAGCGGGAGGGCCCCCGCCTACGAGCAGTACTTC; CDR3 protein: CASSLSGTSGRAPAYEQYF; V gene: TRBV27; D gene: TRBD2; J gene: TRBJ2-7; clone size: NA
CDR3 DNA: TGTGCCAGTAGTCCCCGACAGATCGGGACCTACGAGCAGTACTTC; CDR3 protein: CASSPRQIGTYEQYF; V gene: TRBV19; D gene: NA; J gene: TRBJ2-7; clone size: NA
CDR3 DNA: TGTGCCAGCAGTTCTGGACTAGCCATCCATGAGCAGTTCTTC; CDR3 protein: CASSSGLAIHEQFF; V gene: TRBV27; D gene: TRBD2; J gene: TRBJ2-1; clone size: NA
CDR3 DNA: TGTGCCAGCAGCTTAAGCGCGGCGTACGAGCAGTACTTC; CDR3 protein: CASSLSAAYEQYF; V gene: TRBV5-4; D gene: NA; J gene: TRBJ2-7; clone size: NA
CDR3 DNA: TGTGCCAGCAGCTGGGACCCCACAGATACGCAGTATTTT; CDR3 protein: CASSWDPTDTQYF; V gene: TRBV13; D gene: NA; J gene: TRBJ2-3; clone size: NA
CDR3 DNA: TGTGCCAGCAGCTTAAGTGAGGGGACTGAAGCTTTCTTT; CDR3 protein: CASSLSEGTEAFF; V gene: TRBV11-1; D gene: NA; J gene: TRBJ1-1; clone size: NA
CDR3 DNA: TGTGCCAGCAGCAAGCTCCAGGGGAATGAAAAACTGTTTTTT; CDR3 protein: CASSKLQGNEKLFF; V gene: TRBV13; D gene: NA; J gene: TRBJ1-4; clone size: NA
CDR3 DNA: TGCAGCGTTGAAGGGCTAGCGGGAGCATACGAGCAGTACTTC; CDR3 protein: CSVEGLAGAYEQYF; V gene: TRBV29-1; D gene: TRBD2; J gene: TRBJ2-7; clone size: NA
CDR3 DNA: TGTGCCAGCAGTGTGGACAGAGACACCGGGGAGCTGTTTTTT; CDR3 protein: CASSVDRDTGELFF; V gene: TRBV28; D gene: NA; J gene: TRBJ2-2; clone size: once
CDR3 DNA: TGTGCCAGCAGCCCACCGACAGCTTACGAGCAGTACTTC; CDR3 protein: CASSPPTAYEQYF; V gene: TRBV13; D gene: NA; J gene: TRBJ2-7; clone size: NA
CDR3 DNA: TGTGCCAGCAGCTATAGCGGGAACACAGATACGCAGTATTTT; CDR3 protein: CASSYSGNTDTQYF; V gene: TRBV7-9; D gene: TRBD2; J gene: TRBJ2-3; clone size: NA
CDR3 DNA: TGTGCCAGCAGTCCCAACCCCTACTACGAGCAGTACTTC; CDR3 protein: CASSPNPYYEQYF; V gene: TRBV28; D gene: NA; J gene: TRBJ2-7; clone size: NA
CDR3 DNA: TGTGCCAGCAGTTCCTCCCAGATCTCGACAGCCCCGAGCTCTGGAAACACCATATATTTT; CDR3 protein: CASSSSQISTAPSSGNTIYF; V gene: TRBV27; D gene: NA; J gene: TRBJ1-3; clone size: once
CDR3 DNA: TGTGCCAGCAGCCCCCCTGGAGAAAAACTGTTTTTT; CDR3 protein: CASSPPGEKLFF; V gene: TRBV11-2; D gene: NA; J gene: TRBJ1-4; clone size: few
CDR3 DNA: TGCGCCAGCAGCTTGGAACCGATGAGGAACACTGAAGCTTTCTTT; CDR3 protein: CASSLEPMRNTEAFF; V gene: TRBV5-1; D gene: NA; J gene: TRBJ1-1; clone size: NA
CDR3 DNA: TGTGCCAGCAGCCCCGTTGGACTAGCGGGATTCAATGAGCAGTTCTTC; CDR3 protein: CASSPVGLAGFNEQFF; V gene: TRBV4-2; D gene: TRBD2; J gene: TRBJ2-1; clone size: NA
CDR3 DNA: TGTGCCAGCAGCTGGGACAGGGAAACTGAAGCTTTCTTT; CDR3 protein: CASSWDRETEAFF; V gene: TRBV5-8; D gene: TRBD1; J gene: TRBJ1-1; clone size: NA
CDR3 DNA: TGTGCCAGTAGTATCAAGGGGACTAGGACCCTCTACGAGCAGTACTTC; CDR3 protein: CASSIKGTRTLYEQYF; V gene: TRBV19; D gene: TRBD2; J gene: TRBJ2-7; clone size: NA
CDR3 DNA: TGTGCCAGCAGTTACTCCCCGTACTATGGCTACACCTTC; CDR3 protein: CASSYSPYYGYTF; V gene: TRBV6-5; D gene: NA; J gene: TRBJ1-2; clone size: NA
CDR3 DNA: TGTGCCAGCAGTTATTTCCCCGGTGGCTATGGCTACACCTTC; CDR3 protein: CASSYFPGGYGYTF; V gene: TRBV27; D gene: NA; J gene: TRBJ1-2; clone size: NA
CDR3 DNA: TGTGCCAGCAGCACCGAGGGACAGGGGGCTTACGAGCAGTACTTC; CDR3 protein: CASSTEGQGAYEQYF; V gene: TRBV5-5; D gene: TRBD1; J gene: TRBJ2-7; clone size: NA
CDR3 DNA: TGCGCCAGCAGCCACCTCCAGGGGGTGTTCTACGAGCAGTACTTC; CDR3 protein: CASSHLQGVFYEQYF; V gene: TRBV4-1; D gene: TRBD1; J gene: TRBJ2-7; clone size: NA
CDR3 DNA: TGTGCCAGCAGTCCCGAGGACAGCACTGAAGCTTTCTTT; CDR3 protein: CASSPEDSTEAFF; V gene: TRBV6-5; D gene: NA; J gene: TRBJ1-1; clone size: NA
CDR3 DNA: TGTGCCAGCAGTGCATACCGGACAGACCCTTTCCAATCGCAGTTCTTC; CDR3 protein: CASSAYRTDPFQSQFF; V gene: TRBV27; D gene: NA; J gene: TRBJ2-1; clone size: NA